These 28 T cell receptor beta chains came from one sample sequenced in a study of a mutant IDH1 vaccine in newly diagnosed glioma. Indicated time point: week 5, during vaccination. A single vaccine dose contained 300 ug of mutant IDH1 20-mer peptide, and topical imiquimod was used with it. Sequenced by immunoSEQ multiplex PCR; TCRdb stores in-frame clones only, minus some. The sample holds roughly 72,000 clones, about 91% seen once. Their cognate antigens are unknown. This sample comprised PBMCs, obtained from a glioma patient whose treatment included an IDH1 peptide vaccine. The receptors come from a woman aged 50 to 60 with glioma.

V is TRBV6-1 and J is TRBJ2-7; TRBD2 matches 10 bases. Germline-derived CDR1 and CDR2 are MNHNS and SASEGT. CDR3 length equals 14 residues. Trimming cost V 5 bases and J 3 bases; bases outside gene matches: 4. The CDR3 DNA reads as TGTGCCAGCAGTTCAGCGGGAGGGAGCTACGAGCAGTACTTC. Protein sequence: CASSSAGGSYEQYF.

V and J are TRBV13 and TRBJ1-3, with D uncertain. Trimming left V 1 base short and J 0 bases short, with 7 bases between. CDR3 size: 15 residues. Germline V gene lookup returns CDR1 PRHDT and CDR2 FYEKMQ (reference sequence). The DNA for the CDR3 is TGTGCCAGCAGCTTAGAGCCTATCTCTGGAAACACCATATATTTT. Protein sequence: CASSLEPISGNTIYF.

This rearrangement joins TRBV30 to TRBJ1-5; D possibly corresponds to TRBD1 (6 bases). CDR1 and CDR2 (germline): GTSNPN, SVGIG (reference sequence). The CDR3 totals 14 residues. The V gene lost 0 bases and the J gene lost 2 bases, with 8 bases spanning the gap. CDR3 nucleotides: TGTGCCTGGAGTGTATACAGGGGCAATCAGCCCCAGCATTTT. It translates to CAWSVYRGNQPQHF.

This rearrangement joins TRBV10-1 to TRBJ2-5; 10 bases are a match to TRBD2. From germline, CDR1 is WNHNN and CDR2 SYGVQD (reference sequence). This CDR3 contains 15 residues. V lost 0 bases, J lost 3 bases, and 1 base stayed unmatched. CDR3 nucleotides: TGCGCCAGCAGTGAGTCGCTAGCGGGAGAAGAGACCCAGTACTTC. This encodes CASSESLAGEETQYF.

This chain uses TRBV28 with TRBJ2-1; D remains ambiguous. V lost 7 bases, J lost 7 bases, and 20 bases lay in between. Germline CDR1 MDHEN, CDR2 SYDVKM. CDR3 length: 15 amino acids. CDR3: CASTRTDRGRNEQFF. As DNA, the CDR3 is TGTGCCAGCACTCGAACGGACCGCGGTCGGAATGAGCAGTTCTTC.

This chain links TRBV27 with TRBJ2-5, with D perhaps matching TRBD1 (6 bases). The J call may be mistaken, given a closer DNA end match to TRBJ2-7. The CDR3 covers 14 residues. Looked up from germline, CDR1 is MNHEY and CDR2 is SMNVEV (reference sequence). CDR3 sequence (DNA): TGTGCCAGCACCGATGGGGACAACTCCTACGAGCAGTACTTC. Amino acid sequence: CASTDGDNSYEQYF.

The count of this clone is one. This chain uses TRBV11-2 with TRBJ2-7; D call uncertain. The germline V and J ends were trimmed by 0 bases and 2 bases, with 5 bases remaining between them. This CDR3 spans 13 amino acids. The germline V gene encodes CDR1 SGHAT and CDR2 FQNNGV. CDR3 sequence (DNA): TGTGCCAGCAGCTTAGAAACAGCCTACGAGCAGTACTTC. It codes for CASSLETAYEQYF.

This sequence joins TRBV11-2 and TRBJ2-7; the D is unclear. The CDR3 consists of 12 residues. The V gene lost 3 bases and the J gene lost 0 bases, with 3 bases spanning the gap. CDR1 and CDR2 from the germline V gene are SGHAT and FQNNGV. CDR3 sequence reads: CASSFPSYEQYF. In nucleotides, the CDR3 is TGTGCCAGCAGCTTCCCCTCCTACGAGCAGTACTTC.

The V gene is TRBV27, the J gene TRBJ2-7, with TRBD2 identical over 9 bases. The germline CDR1 and CDR2 sequences are MNHEY and SMNVEV (reference sequence). The CDR3 has 17 amino acids. Trimming removed 3 bases from V and 7 bases from J; junction bases left unmatched: 16. The CDR3 bases are TGTGCCAGCAGTTTTTGTGTAGCGGGAGTTTGCACAGGGGAGCAGTACTTC. Translating it yields CASSFCVAGVCTGEQYF.

The chain uses TRBV7-3 and TRBJ2-5; D not certain. The CDR3 has 13 residues. Trimming removed 5 bases from V and 5 bases from J, with 12 bases in between. Germline assignment: CDR1 SGHTA and CDR2 FQGTGA. CDR3 region: CASSAHRRETQYF. CDR3 sequence (DNA): TGTGCCAGCAGCGCGCATCGACGGGAGACCCAGTACTTC.

This chain joins TRBV18 and TRBJ2-1, with D hard to call. Germline V gene lookup returns CDR1 KGHSH and CDR2 LQKENI. Trimming took off 2 bases at V and 8 bases at J, with 7 bases between the two ends. The CDR3 is 12 amino acids. The CDR3 loop is CASSPRADEQFF. CDR3 in DNA: TGTGCCAGCTCACCAAGGGCGGATGAGCAGTTCTTC. The whole variable domain, filled in from reference TRBV18 and TRBJ2-1, reads NAGVMQNPRHLVRRRGQEARLRCSPMKGHSHVYWYRQLPEEGLKFMVYLQKENIIDESGMPKERFSAEFPKEGPSILRIQQVVRGDSAAYFCASSPRADEQFFGPGTRLTVL.

This clone came up once. V is TRBV18 and J is TRBJ1-1; 7 bases are a match to TRBD1. J was trimmed by 7 bases and V by 3 bases; bases with no gene match: 2. Germline values: CDR1 KGHSH, CDR2 LQKENI. This CDR3 has 12 amino acids. For the CDR3, the DNA is TGTGCCAGCTCACCGCAGGGGGTTGAAGCTTTCTTT. It codes for CASSPQGVEAFF.

The chain links TRBV19 to TRBJ2-7, with D perhaps matching TRBD1 (6 bases). V gave up 4 bases and J gave up 4 bases, with 11 bases separating them. The CDR3 consists of 13 residues. Germline CDR1 reads LNHDA; CDR2 reads SQIVND (reference sequence). Written as DNA, the CDR3 is TGTGCCAGTAGTAGTGCAGGGGTGTACGAGCAGTACTTC. The encoded protein is CASSSAGVYEQYF.

The chain uses TRBV6-1 and TRBJ2-5, with D unresolved. From germline, CDR1 is MNHNS and CDR2 SASEGT. This CDR3 region has 12 residues. V was clipped by 7 bases and J by 4 bases, with 10 bases between them. CDR3 amino acids: CASNSRTETQYF. The CDR3 coding sequence is TGTGCCAGCAATTCACGCACAGAGACCCAGTACTTC.

J is TRBJ2-2 and V is TRBV18, with D uncertain. Germline CDR1 KGHSH, CDR2 LQKENI. The CDR3 loop spans 14 amino acids. With 1 base removed from V and 1 base from J, the gap between germline ends came to 4 bases. CDR3 bases: TGTGCCAGCTCACCACAGGAGAACACCGGGGAGCTGTTTTTT. Protein product: CASSPQENTGELFF.

The chain combines TRBV5-1 with TRBJ2-2, with 7 bases identical to TRBD2. Germline V gene data show CDR1 as SGHRS and CDR2 as YFSETQ. The CDR3 runs 15 residues. Trimming at V came to 0 bases and at J to 4 bases, leaving 3 bases not matched to a gene. The CDR3 spells CASSLAPSGTGELFF. In nucleotides, the CDR3 is TGCGCCAGCAGCTTGGCCCCTAGCGGCACCGGGGAGCTGTTTTTT.

This clone has only one observation. The chain links TRBV9 to TRBJ2-1, with TRBD2 matching over 11 bases. The length of the CDR3 is 16 residues. In germline, CDR1 is SGDLS, CDR2 YYNGEE. After removal of 1 base from V and 7 bases from J, the junction contained 7 bases not matched to a gene. The CDR3 sequence: CASSVTTGTSGNEQFF. CDR3 DNA sequence: TGTGCCAGCAGCGTAACCACCGGGACTAGCGGAAATGAGCAGTTCTTC.

The chain combines TRBV5-1 with TRBJ2-5; D could derive from TRBD1 or TRBD2 (6 bases each). Trimming pared 3 bases from V and 6 bases from J, leaving 15 bases between. This CDR3 comprises 14 residues. The V gene's germline CDR1 is SGHRS and CDR2 YFSETQ. The CDR3 protein is CASSSEGGAKTQYF. The CDR3 nucleotides are TGCGCCAGCAGCTCCGAGGGGGGCGCGAAGACCCAGTACTTC.

V gene TRBV19 combines with J gene TRBJ2-5, with 8 bases identical to TRBD2. The germline V gene has CDR1 LNHDA and CDR2 SQIVND (reference sequence). V shed 6 bases, J shed 2 bases, and the junction held 8 bases outside the gene matches. The CDR3 totals 15 residues. Here the CDR3 reads CASRGAGGGQETQYF. CDR3 coding DNA: TGTGCCAGTAGAGGGGCGGGAGGAGGTCAAGAGACCCAGTACTTC.

V and J are TRBV5-1 and TRBJ2-5; TRBD2 might be the D (5 bases). This CDR3 has 15 residues. Germline V gene data show CDR1 as SGHRS and CDR2 as YFSETQ. V was trimmed by 1 base and J by 2 bases, leaving 12 bases between them. Written as DNA, the CDR3 is TGCGCCAGCAGCTTGAAGGGAGTGGGGCAAGAGACCCAGTACTTC. Amino acids: CASSLKGVGQETQYF.

The chain uses TRBV28 and TRBJ2-7; TRBD2 aligns across 11 bases. This CDR3 region has 18 residues. The V segment lost 4 bases and the J segment 2 bases; nucleotides outside the gene matches: 13. The V gene's germline CDR1 is MDHEN and CDR2 SYDVKM. The CDR3 bases are TGTGCCAGCAGTTCCCCGAAGGAGGGGACTAGCGGCCCCTACGAGCAGTACTTC. Its protein is CASSSPKEGTSGPYEQYF.

The CDR3 region has the DNA TGTGCCAGCAGTGACCCCGGGACAGCTAGCGGGCGGGGGAAGCAGTTCTTC. It is translated as CASSDPGTASGRGKQFF. V gene TRBV6-1 combines with J gene TRBJ2-1; tentative D call: TRBD2 (8 bases). The ends were cut back, 3 bases at V and 11 bases at J, with 26 bases in the middle. The length of the CDR3 is 17 residues. Germline CDR1 MNHNS, CDR2 SASEGT.

In its sample, this clone was seen once. The CDR3 reads CASSSPQGTIANNEQFF. The CDR3 nucleotides are TGTGCCAGCAGCTCCCCGCAGGGAACCATCGCTAACAATGAGCAGTTCTTC. This chain joins TRBV11-2 and TRBJ2-1, with a tentative D call TRBD1 (5 bases). The CDR3 covers 17 residues. Trimming took 4 bases from V and 5 from J, leaving 21 bases between them. Germline V gives CDR1 SGHAT, CDR2 FQNNGV.

The J gene is TRBJ1-1, the V gene TRBV30; the D is unclear. Deletions cut 0 bases from V and 11 bases from J, with 10 bases between. The CDR3 sequence is 11 residues long. Germline V gene data show CDR1 as GTSNPN and CDR2 as SVGIG (reference sequence). The CDR3 spells CAWSVRRAAFF. The CDR3 bases are TGTGCCTGGAGTGTACGGCGGGCGGCTTTCTTT.

V gene TRBV7-3 combines with J gene TRBJ2-6, with D unclear. V lost 2 bases to trimming and J lost 0 bases, with 8 bases between them. CDR3 size: 16 residues. Germline assignment: CDR1 SGHTA and CDR2 FQGTGA. CDR3 residues: CASSLGRFSGANVLTF. The CDR3 nucleotides are TGTGCCAGCAGCTTAGGCAGGTTCTCTGGGGCCAACGTCCTGACTTTC.

This chain joins TRBV11-1 and TRBJ2-7, with TRBD2 identical over 7 bases. CDR3 length equals 16 residues. From germline, CDR1 is SGHAT and CDR2 FQDESV (reference sequence). The V gene end was trimmed by 6 bases and the J gene end by 5 bases; junction bases not matched to a gene: 16. CDR3 in amino acids: CASRTGRELGGNEQYF. The CDR3 DNA reads TGTGCCAGCAGAACCGGCCGCGAGCTGGGAGGGAACGAGCAGTACTTC.

A word on this clone: This sample also contains other DNA sequences that code for the same CDR3. The chain combines TRBV27 with TRBJ2-7, with no clear D. Trimming took 8 bases from V and 2 from J, leaving 4 bases between them. The CDR3 runs 10 residues. CDR1 MNHEY and CDR2 SMNVEV come from the germline V gene (reference sequence). The CDR3 reads CASGPYEQYF. Here the CDR3 DNA reads TGTGCCAGCGGCCCCTACGAGCAGTACTTC.

The V call is TRBV2, the J call TRBJ2-3; 8 bases are a match to TRBD2. The CDR3 consists of 15 residues. Trimming took 2 bases from V and 10 from J; bases not matched to a gene: 11. Germline values: CDR1 SNHLY, CDR2 FYNNEI. CDR3 protein: CASSESGRAPDAQYF. In DNA form, the CDR3 reads TGTGCCAGCAGTGAATCCGGGAGGGCCCCCGATGCGCAGTATTTT.